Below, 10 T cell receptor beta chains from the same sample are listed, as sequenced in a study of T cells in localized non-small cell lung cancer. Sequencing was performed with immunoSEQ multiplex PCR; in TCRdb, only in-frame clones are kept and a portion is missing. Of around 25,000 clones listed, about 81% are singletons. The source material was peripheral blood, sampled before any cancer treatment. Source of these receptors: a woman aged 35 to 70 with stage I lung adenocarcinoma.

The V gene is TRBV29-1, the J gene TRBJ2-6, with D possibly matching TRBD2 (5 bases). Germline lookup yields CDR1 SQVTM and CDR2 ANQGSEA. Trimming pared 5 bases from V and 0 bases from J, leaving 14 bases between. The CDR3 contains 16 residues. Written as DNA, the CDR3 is TGCAGCGTTACGGACGGAGCGGTCTCTGGGGCCAACGTCCTGACTTTC. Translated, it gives CSVTDGAVSGANVLTF.

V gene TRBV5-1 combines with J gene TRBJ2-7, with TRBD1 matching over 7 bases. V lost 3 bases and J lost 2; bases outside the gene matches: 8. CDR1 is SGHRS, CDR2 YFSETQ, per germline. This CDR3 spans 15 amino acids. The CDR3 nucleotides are TGCGCCAGCAGCTCCGCAAGGGACAGCACCTACGAGCAGTACTTC. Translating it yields CASSSARDSTYEQYF.

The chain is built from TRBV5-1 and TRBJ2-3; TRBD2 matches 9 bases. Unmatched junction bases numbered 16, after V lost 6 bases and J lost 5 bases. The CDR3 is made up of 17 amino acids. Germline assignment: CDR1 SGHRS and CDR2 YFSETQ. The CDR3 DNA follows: TGCGCCAGCAAGAGGACTAGCGACGTCATTCCTGGAGATACGCAGTATTTT. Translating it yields CASKRTSDVIPGDTQYF.

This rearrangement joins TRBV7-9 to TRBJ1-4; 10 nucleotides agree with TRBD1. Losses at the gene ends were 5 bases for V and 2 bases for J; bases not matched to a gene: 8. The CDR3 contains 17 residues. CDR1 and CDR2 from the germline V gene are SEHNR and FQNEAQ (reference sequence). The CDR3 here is CASSRRDRGGTNEKLFF. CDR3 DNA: TGTGCCAGCAGCCGCCGGGACAGGGGAGGGACTAATGAAAAACTGTTTTTT.

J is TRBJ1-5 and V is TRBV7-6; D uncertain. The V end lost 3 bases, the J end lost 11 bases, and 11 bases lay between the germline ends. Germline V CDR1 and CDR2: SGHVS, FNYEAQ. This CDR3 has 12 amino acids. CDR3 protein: CASSLLDGAQHF. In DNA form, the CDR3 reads TGTGCCAGCAGCTTGCTGGACGGCGCCCAGCATTTT. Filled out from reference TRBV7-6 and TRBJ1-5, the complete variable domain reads GAGVSQSPRYKVTKRGQDVALRCDPISGHVSLYWYRQALGQGPEFLTYFNYEAQQDKSGLPNDRFSAERPEGSISTLTIQRTEQRDSAMYRCASSLLDGAQHFGDGTRLSIL.

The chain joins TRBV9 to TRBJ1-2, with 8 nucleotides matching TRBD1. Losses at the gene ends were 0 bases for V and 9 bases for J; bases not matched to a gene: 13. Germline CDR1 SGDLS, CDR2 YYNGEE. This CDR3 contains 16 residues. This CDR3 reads CASSVGGDPGGDSYTF. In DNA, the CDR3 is TGTGCCAGCAGCGTAGGGGGTGATCCAGGGGGCGATAGCTACACCTTC.

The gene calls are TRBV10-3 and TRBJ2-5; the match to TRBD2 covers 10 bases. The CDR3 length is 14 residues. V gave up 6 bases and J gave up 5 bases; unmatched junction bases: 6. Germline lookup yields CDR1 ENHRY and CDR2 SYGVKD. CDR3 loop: CAIRPGLATETQYF. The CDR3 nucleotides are TGTGCCATCAGGCCGGGACTAGCGACGGAGACCCAGTACTTC.

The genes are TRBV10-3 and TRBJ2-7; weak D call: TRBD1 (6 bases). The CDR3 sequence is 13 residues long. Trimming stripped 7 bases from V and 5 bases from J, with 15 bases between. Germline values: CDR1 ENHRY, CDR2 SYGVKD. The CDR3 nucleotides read TGTGCCATCAACAGGGAAGAAGGAAACGAGCAGTACTTC. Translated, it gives CAINREEGNEQYF.

CDR3 sequence: CASSFPSYEQYF. For the CDR3, the DNA is TGTGCCAGCAGTTTCCCCTCCTACGAGCAGTACTTC. V is TRBV6-5 and J is TRBJ2-7; D ambiguous. There are 12 residues in the CDR3. Trimming left V 4 bases short and J 0 bases short, with 4 bases between. CDR1 is MNHEY, CDR2 SVGAGI, per germline.

The CDR3 loop reads CASSLTTGQINTEAFF. For the CDR3, the DNA is TGCGCCAGCAGCTTAACCACTGGACAGATAAACACTGAAGCTTTCTTT. The chain links TRBV5-1 to TRBJ1-1; D is perhaps TRBD1 (6 bases). The V gene lost 2 bases and the J gene lost 2 bases, with 16 bases spanning the gap. The CDR3 is 16 residues long. The germline V gene encodes CDR1 SGHRS and CDR2 YFSETQ.